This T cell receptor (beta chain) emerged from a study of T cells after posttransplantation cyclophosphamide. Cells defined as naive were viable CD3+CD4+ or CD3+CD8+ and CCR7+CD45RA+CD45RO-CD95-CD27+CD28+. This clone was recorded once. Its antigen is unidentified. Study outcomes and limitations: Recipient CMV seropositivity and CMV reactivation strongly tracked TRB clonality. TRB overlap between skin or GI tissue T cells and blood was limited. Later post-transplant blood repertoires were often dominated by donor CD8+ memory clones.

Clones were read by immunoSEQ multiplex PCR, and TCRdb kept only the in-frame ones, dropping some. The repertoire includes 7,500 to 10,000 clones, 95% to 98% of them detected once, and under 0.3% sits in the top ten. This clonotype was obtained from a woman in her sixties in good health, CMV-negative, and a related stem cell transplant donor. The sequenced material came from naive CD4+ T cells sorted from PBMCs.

This chain's CDR3 is CASSLAGNSPLHF. The CDR3 DNA sequence: TGCGCCAGCAGCTTGGCGGGAAATTCACCCCTCCACTTT. The chain links TRBV5-1 to TRBJ1-6; D gene ambiguous. The CDR3 has 13 amino acids. V lost 0 bases, J lost 7 bases, and 5 bases lay in between. CDR1 is SGHRS and CDR2 is YFSETQ in the germline V gene.